This T cell receptor (beta chain) was obtained from a study of spatial heterogeneity in lung cancer. As to time point: sample taken at primary tumor resection. A unique molecular identifier was carried by every single TCR cDNA molecule. MiXCR, applied by TCRdb to the 5' RACE reads, yields one record per CDR3 protein. Of around 15,000 distinct CDR3 sequences in the sample, 3.6% were seen once. V lost 7 bases and J lost 4, with 18 bases in between. The CDR3 is 15 amino acids. In germline, CDR1 is SGHTA, CDR2 FQGNSA. Ten or more counts support this clonotype. This beta chain represents an off-target read in a library built for alpha chains; its size is of limited meaning.

The TCR originated in a male donor with early-stage non-small cell lung cancer. The chain joins TRBV7-2 to TRBJ2-3, with D possibly being TRBD2 (6 bases). Here the sequenced sample was normal lung tissue next to the tumor, taken at surgery. The CDR3, as DNA: TGTGCCAGCACGGCCGGGAGAGTTGGGTCAGATACGCAGTATTTT. This translates into CASTAGRVGSDTQYF.